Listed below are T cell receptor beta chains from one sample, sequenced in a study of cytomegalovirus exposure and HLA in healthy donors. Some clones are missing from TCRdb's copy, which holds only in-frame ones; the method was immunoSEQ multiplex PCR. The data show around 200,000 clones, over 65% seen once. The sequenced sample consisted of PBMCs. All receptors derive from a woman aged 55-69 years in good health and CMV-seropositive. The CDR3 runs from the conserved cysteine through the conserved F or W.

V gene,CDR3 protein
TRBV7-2,CASSPVLGGAWGNQPQHF
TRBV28,CASTRAALKNQPQHF
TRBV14,CASSQGASSYNEQFF
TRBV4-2,CASRQPGQGNEKLFF
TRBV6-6,CASSPPPSGEKLFF
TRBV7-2,CASSLGQGGLAFF
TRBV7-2,CASSVTTGGPGELFF
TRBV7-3,CASSSRTGANTGELFF
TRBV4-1,CASSQTTTSALTYEQYF
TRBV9,CASSGGQGRETQYF
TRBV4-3,CASSQVGGSGITEAFF
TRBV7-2,CASSSTGYEQYF
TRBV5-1,CASALTGKTNEKLFF
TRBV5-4,CASSLGASGARTDTQYF
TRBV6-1,CASSVQASRLRTYEQYF
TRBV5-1,CASSLNSQGARNSPLHF
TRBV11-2,CASSPMGVRSYEQYF
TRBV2,CASSEYRDYGYTF
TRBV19,CASKGLAGGYEQYF
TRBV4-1,CASSQWRLVYNEQFF
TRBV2,CASIAQGKLNYGYTF
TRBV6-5,CASSPGQIEKLFF
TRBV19,CASSMGGARSEKLFF
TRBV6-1,CASSEDEGRYQETQYF
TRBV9,CASSVAGIGETQYF
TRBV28,CASSSTQGFADTQYF
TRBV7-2,CASSFLKLAGGETQYF
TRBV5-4,CASSPPGGAYEQYF
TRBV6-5,CASSDPSQWPHYTF
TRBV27,CASSFKGTYNEKLFF
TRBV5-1,CASSLEASGSYEQYF
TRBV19,CASDTGDTQYF
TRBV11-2,CASTRRGYNSPLHF
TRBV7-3,CASSLRGGGDYGYTF
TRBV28,CASTLGWGNQPQHF
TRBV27,CASSLEWRAGANGLTF
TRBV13,CASSLGYAGAGSEAFF
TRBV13,CASSPGLTGLSTDTQYF
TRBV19,CASSPRQERNTEAFF
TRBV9,CASSGGRYSGTGPSNEQFF
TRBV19,CASSPTTGIRTDTQYF
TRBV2,CASRDKKAFF
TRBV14,CASSIAGGNTGELFF
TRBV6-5,CASSYSGQDNYGYTF
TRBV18,CASSPRTGTGESNEQYF
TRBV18,CASSPPGQGLGNYGYTF
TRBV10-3,CAISENVQLGSPYTF